Following are 20 T cell receptor beta chains from one sample sequenced in a study of blood T cell repertoires in COVID-19 (dated by TCRdb to about 2020). Receptors were amplified or captured by the immunoSEQ multiplex PCR assay. This is the immuneACCESS table as TCRdb keeps it, with only in-frame sequences that have V and J called. A part of the clones is gone; compared with another copy, unresolved V genes explain less than half, and the rest is unexplained. The sample table records around 200,000 clones; over 70% of these occur just once. The top ten hold under 3.5% of the sample. The specimen sequenced was peripheral blood. The receptors derive from a man between 50 and 59 years old with active or convalescent COVID-19.

The chain carries TRBV7-2 and TRBJ2-3, with TRBD1 matching 8 bases. The CDR3 runs 14 residues. J lost 4 bases, V lost 4 bases, and 4 bases had no gene match. Germline lookup yields CDR1 SGHTA and CDR2 FQGNSA. CDR3 in amino acids: CASSYRQGSDTQYF. CDR3 in DNA: TGTGCCAGCAGCTACCGACAGGGGTCAGATACGCAGTATTTT.

The chain couples TRBV18 to TRBJ2-2; possibly TRBD1 for D (6 bases). Trimming left V 3 bases short and J 2 bases short, with 10 bases between. This CDR3 region has 15 residues. CDR1 is KGHSH, CDR2 LQKENI, per germline. Here the CDR3 DNA reads TGTGCCAGCTCACCGCCCGGGACAAACACCGGGGAGCTGTTTTTT. It translates to CASSPPGTNTGELFF.

J is TRBJ1-6 and V is TRBV6-1, with no clear D. The germline V gene has CDR1 MNHNS and CDR2 SASEGT. The V end was cut by 4 bases, the J end by 0 bases, with 13 bases between. This CDR3 region has 17 residues. The CDR3 sequence: CASSVPPRSSYNSPLHF. CDR3 coding DNA: TGTGCCAGCAGTGTCCCCCCAAGGAGCTCCTATAATTCACCCCTCCACTTT.

This rearrangement joins TRBV19 to TRBJ2-3; 10 positions agree with TRBD1. Trimming took 5 bases from V and 5 from J; bases not matched to a gene: 4. This CDR3 spans 14 amino acids. Germline CDR1 and CDR2: LNHDA and SQIVND (reference sequence). CDR3 sequence (DNA): TGTGCCAGTAGTCCCCGGACAGGGGGAGATACGCAGTATTTT. As protein: CASSPRTGGDTQYF.

The rearrangement joins TRBV28 to TRBJ1-1; D gene uncertain. CDR3 size: 16 residues. Germline V gene data show CDR1 as MDHEN and CDR2 as SYDVKM. V dropped 2 bases and J dropped 3 bases, with 16 bases sitting between them. The CDR3 spells CASSLPGLGMDTEAFF. CDR3 in DNA: TGTGCCAGCAGTTTACCGGGGTTAGGTATGGACACTGAAGCTTTCTTT.

V is TRBV27 and J is TRBJ2-2; D is possibly TRBD2 (5 bases). This CDR3 contains 15 residues. Germline loops: CDR1 MNHEY, CDR2 SMNVEV (reference sequence). V was shortened by 6 bases and J by 0 bases, with 11 bases between the two germline ends. CDR3 coding DNA: TGTGCCAGCAGGGGTAGGACTCCGAACACCGGGGAGCTGTTTTTT. This sequence encodes CASRGRTPNTGELFF.

The genes are TRBV5-1 and TRBJ2-1; 8 nucleotides align to TRBD2. V was pared by 1 base and J by 3 bases, with 3 bases of the junction left unmatched. Germline V lookup: CDR1 SGHRS, CDR2 YFSETQ. CDR3 length: 15 residues. The CDR3 DNA sequence: TGCGCCAGCAGCTTGAGCGGGAGAGGCTACAATGAGCAGTTCTTC. Amino acids: CASSLSGRGYNEQFF.

The rearrangement uses TRBV3-1 (or the pseudogene TRBV3-2) and TRBJ2-2; perhaps TRBD2 as D (5 bases). The CDR3 runs 14 residues. Germline CDR1 and CDR2: LGHDT and YNNKEL (reference sequence). Trimming shortened V by 6 bases and J by 4 bases, and 12 bases separated the two germline ends. The chain's CDR3 is CASRARDSTGELFF. Written as DNA, the CDR3 is TGTGCCAGCAGAGCTCGGGATTCCACCGGGGAGCTGTTTTTT.

The chain carries TRBV19 and TRBJ1-4, with D possibly being TRBD1 (5 bases). Trimming removed 4 bases from V and 3 bases from J, with 12 bases in between. The CDR3 loop spans 15 amino acids. The V gene's germline CDR1 is LNHDA and CDR2 SQIVND (reference sequence). In DNA, the CDR3 is TGTGCCAGTAGTACGGGGGTATCGGCTAATGAAAAACTGTTTTTT. Translating gives CASSTGVSANEKLFF.

The chain couples TRBV9 to TRBJ1-5; no clear D gene. The CDR3 runs 13 residues. V lost 0 bases to trimming and J lost 6 bases, with 7 bases between them. Germline CDR1 is SGDLS and CDR2 is YYNGEE. The CDR3 coding sequence is TGTGCCAGCAGCGTAGCTACCGGTCAGCCCCAGCATTTT. This sequence encodes CASSVATGQPQHF.

The chain is built from TRBV6-2 or TRBV6-3 and TRBJ2-3; 8 bases are shared with TRBD1. CDR3 length: 12 residues. CDR1 MNHEY and CDR2 SVGEGT come from the germline V gene. The junction had 2 bases not matched to a gene; V was cut back by 6 bases and J by 6 bases. The CDR3 DNA reads TGTGCCAGCAGCAGGACAGGGGATACGCAGTATTTT. Encoded protein: CASSRTGDTQYF.

This clone occurred once. This chain uses TRBV4-3 with TRBJ1-2; 7 nucleotides line up with TRBD1. This CDR3 spans 19 amino acids. In germline, CDR1 is LGHNA, CDR2 YSLEER. With V trimmed by 5 bases and J by 4 bases, 22 bases remained unmatched. The CDR3: CASSERTGQLLPLIYGYTF. In nucleotides, the CDR3 is TGCGCCAGCAGCGAACGAACGGGACAGCTACTTCCCCTCATCTATGGCTACACCTTC.

The genes are TRBV7-8 and TRBJ1-2; a weak D match, TRBD1 (6 bases). This CDR3 is built from 17 residues. The germline V gene encodes CDR1 SGHVS and CDR2 FQNEAQ. Trimming took 0 bases from V and 4 from J, leaving 18 bases between them. The CDR3 region has the DNA TGTGCCAGCAGCTTAGCGCTTCTGGGAGGGGGACCCTATGGCTACACCTTC. As protein: CASSLALLGGGPYGYTF.

The rearrangement joins TRBV24-1 to TRBJ1-2; 8 bases fit TRBD1. The length of the CDR3 is 13 residues. Per the germline V gene, CDR1 is KGHDR and CDR2 is SFDVKD. Trimming removed 5 bases from V and 8 bases from J; junction bases left unmatched: 6. CDR3 sequence reads: CATSGGQGRGYTF. The CDR3 DNA reads TGTGCCACCAGTGGTGGACAGGGAAGGGGCTACACCTTC.

The rearrangement uses TRBV5-4 and TRBJ1-2, with 7 bases aligning to TRBD1. Germline trimming cut 4 bases from V and 5 bases from J; bases unmatched to any gene: 8. CDR3 length: 14 amino acids. Per the germline V gene, CDR1 is SGHNT and CDR2 is YYREEE (reference sequence). The CDR3 here is CASSADRVSYGYTF. The CDR3 nucleotides read TGTGCCAGCAGCGCCGACAGGGTGTCTTATGGCTACACCTTC.

The chain uses TRBV7-3 and TRBJ1-1; no reliable D call. Trimming removed 1 base at V and 1 base at J, with 7 bases between. The CDR3 runs 14 residues. CDR1 is SGHTA, CDR2 FQGTGA, per germline. CDR3 DNA sequence: TGTGCCAGCAGCTTAAGCCACAGGAACACTGAAGCTTTCTTT. It codes for CASSLSHRNTEAFF.

The chain uses TRBV30 and TRBJ1-3; the match to TRBD1 covers 8 bases. This CDR3 spans 13 amino acids. V lost 5 bases to trimming and J lost 3 bases; unmatched junction nucleotides: 3. Germline V gene data show CDR1 as GTSNPN and CDR2 as SVGIG (reference sequence). CDR3 coding DNA: TGTGCCTGGGGACAGGGCGGTGGAAACACCATATATTTT. This gives the protein CAWGQGGGNTIYF.

This rearrangement joins TRBV27 to TRBJ1-2; tentative D call: TRBD1 (6 bases). The CDR3 is made up of 14 amino acids. Trimming stripped 5 bases from V and 4 bases from J, with 14 bases between. Germline V gene lookup returns CDR1 MNHEY and CDR2 SMNVEV (reference sequence). The CDR3 nucleotides are TGTGCCAGCAGTCTTCAGGGGCAAGGCTATGGCTACACCTTC. Translating it yields CASSLQGQGYGYTF.

The rearrangement links TRBV3-1 (or the pseudogene TRBV3-2) to TRBJ2-5; maybe TRBD1 (5 bases). This CDR3 is built from 14 residues. The germline gives CDR1 LGHDT, CDR2 YNNKEL (reference sequence). With 1 base removed from V and 9 bases from J, the gap between germline ends came to 15 bases. The CDR3 nucleotides are TGTGCCAGCAGCCAAGCGTCAGGGTCCTTGGCCCAGTACTTC. This sequence encodes CASSQASGSLAQYF.

V is TRBV7-9 and J is TRBJ1-1, with no clear D. Between the trimmed V and J ends, which lost 7 bases and 6 bases, there was a span of 12 bases. CDR1 is SEHNR and CDR2 is FQNEAQ in the germline V gene (reference sequence). The length of the CDR3 is 12 residues. The CDR3 DNA sequence: TGTGCCAGCACCCCTGAAAGCTCTGAAGCTTTCTTT. Translated, it gives CASTPESSEAFF.